This record covers a single T cell receptor (beta chain). CDR1 is SQVTM, CDR2 ANQGSEA, per germline. Trimming removed 7 bases from V and 9 bases from J; junction bases left unmatched: 3. CDR3 length: 11 amino acids. The data derive from a study of early T cells in non-severe SARS-CoV-2 infection. Study-level background: From unsorted whole blood, bulk RNA was sequenced, and the chains remained unpaired.

In TCRdb, the 5' RACE reads were re-called with MiXCR into one record per CDR3 protein. The data hold around 67,000 distinct CDR3 sequences, with approximately 12% observed a single time. This sequence originates from an adult who was a healthcare worker with PCR-confirmed SARS-CoV-2 infection or an uninfected control (not recorded which). Sequenced: whole blood. This chain joins TRBV29-1 and TRBJ2-4; 10 bases fit TRBD1. DNA for the CDR3: TGCAGCGCGTGGGACAGGGGCATTCAGTACTTC. It translates to CSAWDRGIQYF.